These 24 T cell receptor beta chains were all obtained from the same sample, sequenced in a study of cytomegalovirus exposure and HLA in healthy donors. PCR primers comprised 60 Vbeta and 13 Jbeta primers. Assay used: immunoSEQ multiplex PCR; TCRdb lists only in-frame clones, some missing. The top ten clones hold about 3.2% of a sample with fewer than 120,000 clones, over 60% of them seen once. The sequenced sample was PBMCs. The receptors come from a woman aged 55-70 years in good health and CMV-seropositive.

The V call is TRBV15, the J call TRBJ1-4; D remains ambiguous. Trimming shortened V by 0 bases and J by 6 bases, and 11 bases separated the two germline ends. Germline-derived CDR1 and CDR2 are LNHNV and YYDKDF (reference sequence). CDR3 length equals 15 residues. CDR3 sequence (DNA): TGTGCCACCAGCAGAGATCCCACTGTGGATGAAAAACTGTTTTTT. The encoded protein is CATSRDPTVDEKLFF.

This clone occurred many times. The chain carries TRBV6-5 and TRBJ1-1, with D unclear. The CDR3 has 13 amino acids. The V and J ends lost 2 bases and 2 bases respectively, with 6 bases between them. Germline CDR1 MNHEY, CDR2 SVGAGI. The CDR3 region is CASSYGPNTEAFF. CDR3 nucleotides: TGTGCCAGCAGTTACGGGCCTAACACTGAAGCTTTCTTT.

This sequence joins TRBV5-4 and TRBJ1-1, with 7 bases identical to TRBD1. The trim removed 4 bases at V and 4 bases at J, leaving 7 bases unmatched. In germline, CDR1 is SGHNT, CDR2 YYREEE (reference sequence). The CDR3 is made up of 14 amino acids. DNA of the CDR3: TGTGCCAGCAGCCCAGCGACAGGGACCACTGAAGCTTTCTTT. Amino acid sequence: CASSPATGTTEAFF.

The chain uses TRBV2 and TRBJ2-1; maybe TRBD2 (5 bases). Germline V gives CDR1 SNHLY, CDR2 FYNNEI. Between the trimmed V and J ends, which lost 6 bases and 7 bases, there was a span of 10 bases. The CDR3 has 12 amino acids. The CDR3 DNA follows: TGTGCCAGCAGCGGACTGGGGAATGAGCAGTTCTTC. Amino acids: CASSGLGNEQFF.

The genes are TRBV5-1 and TRBJ1-1, with 7 bases that match TRBD1. The germline V gene encodes CDR1 SGHRS and CDR2 YFSETQ. The CDR3 is 16 amino acids. Unmatched junction bases numbered 13, after V lost 4 bases and J lost 4 bases. The CDR3 coding sequence is TGCGCCAGCAGCCATACAGGGGTCGGAGAGGGCACTGAAGCTTTCTTT. It is translated as CASSHTGVGEGTEAFF.

The gene calls are TRBV7-8 and TRBJ2-3; 10 bases agree with TRBD2. The CDR3 contains 14 residues. Germline CDR1 is SGHVS and CDR2 is FQNEAQ. V shed 4 bases and J 4 bases; nucleotides not matched to a gene: 2. The CDR3 nucleotides read TGTGCCAGCAGCTGGAGCGGGAGGGCAGATACGCAGTATTTT. Protein product: CASSWSGRADTQYF.

The chain combines TRBV5-5 with TRBJ2-7, with TRBD1 matching over 7 bases. Germline values: CDR1 SGHKS, CDR2 YYEKEE (reference sequence). The CDR3 has 15 amino acids. J lost 3 bases, V lost 2 bases, and 8 bases had no gene match. CDR3 in DNA: TGTGCCAGCAGCTTACAGGGGTCACTATACTACGAGCAGTACTTC. It is translated as CASSLQGSLYYEQYF. The variable domain in full, with the rest retrieved from reference TRBV5-5 and TRBJ2-7, is DAGVTQSPTHLIKTRGQQVTLRCSPISGHKSVSWYQQVLGQGPQFIFQYYEKEERGRGNFPDRFSARQFPNYSSELNVNALLLGDSALYLCASSLQGSLYYEQYFGPGTRLTVT.

The chain links TRBV5-1 to TRBJ2-3, with D perhaps TRBD2 (6 bases). Germline V gene sequence: CDR1 SGHRS, CDR2 YFSETQ. This CDR3 comprises 15 residues. Trimming left V 0 bases short and J 0 bases short, with 8 bases between. CDR3 amino acids: CASSLEGTSTDTQYF. The CDR3, as DNA: TGCGCCAGCAGCTTGGAGGGGACTAGCACAGATACGCAGTATTTT.

The chain is built from TRBV5-8 and TRBJ2-7; TRBD1 aligns across 9 bases. The length of the CDR3 is 14 residues. Losses at the gene ends were 3 bases for V and 5 bases for J; bases not matched to a gene: 6. The germline V gene encodes CDR1 SGHTS and CDR2 YDEGEE. DNA for the CDR3: TGTGCCAGCAGCTGGCGGGACAGGGCGAACGAGCAGTACTTC. Protein: CASSWRDRANEQYF.

The chain couples TRBV18 to TRBJ1-2; 9 bases map to TRBD1. Unmatched junction bases numbered 8, after V lost 2 bases and J lost 4 bases. Germline CDR1 and CDR2: KGHSH and LQKENI. The CDR3 has 16 amino acids. CDR3 in amino acids: CASSPGTGSITYGYTF. Here the CDR3 DNA reads TGTGCCAGCTCACCAGGGACAGGGTCTATTACCTATGGCTACACCTTC.

In regard to this clone: In the same sample, other DNA sequences code for this CDR3. This chain uses TRBV27 with TRBJ2-1; no definite D call. The germline V gene encodes CDR1 MNHEY and CDR2 SMNVEV (reference sequence). Deletions cut 3 bases from V and 0 bases from J, with 3 bases between. The CDR3 is made up of 13 amino acids. CDR3 nucleotide sequence: TGTGCCAGCAGTTTGAGCTCCTACAATGAGCAGTTCTTC. This gives the protein CASSLSSYNEQFF.

In its sample, this clone was seen many times. The genes are TRBV10-3 and TRBJ1-2, with D hard to call. CDR1 ENHRY and CDR2 SYGVKD come from the germline V gene. The CDR3 length is 14 residues. Trimming pared 7 bases from V and 2 bases from J, leaving 14 bases between. The CDR3 reads CAITEGGWNYGYTF. The CDR3 DNA sequence: TGTGCCATCACGGAAGGAGGGTGGAACTATGGCTACACCTTC.

The chain has TRBV9 and TRBJ2-7, with D possibly TRBD1 on 6 matching bases. The length of the CDR3 is 14 residues. The V end lost 0 bases, the J end lost 5 bases, and 12 bases lay between the germline ends. CDR1 SGDLS and CDR2 YYNGEE come from the germline V gene. The CDR3 DNA reads TGTGCCAGCAGCGTAGGGGGGCTCGCCGACGAGCAGTACTTC. This translates into CASSVGGLADEQYF.

The genes are TRBV7-7 and TRBJ2-1, with D possibly TRBD2 on 5 matching bases. The CDR3 loop spans 15 amino acids. Deletions cut 5 bases from V and 4 bases from J, with 15 bases between. CDR1 is SSHAT, CDR2 FNYEAQ, per germline (reference sequence). The CDR3 here is CASSPRTGYYNEQFF. For the CDR3, the DNA is TGTGCCAGCAGCCCGCGCACGGGGTATTACAATGAGCAGTTCTTC.

The chain joins TRBV10-1 to TRBJ1-3; D not certain. The CDR3 length is 17 residues. Germline V gene lookup returns CDR1 WNHNN and CDR2 SYGVQD (reference sequence). V gave up 2 bases and J gave up 2 bases, with 16 bases separating them. The CDR3 DNA sequence: TGCGCCAGCAGTGAGGCTGGGAGGCGTCTACCTGGAAACACCATATATTTT. It is translated as CASSEAGRRLPGNTIYF.

This clone was counted only a few times. This rearrangement joins TRBV2 to TRBJ2-1; no definite D call. Germline V gene lookup returns CDR1 SNHLY and CDR2 FYNNEI. The V end was cut by 8 bases, the J end by 2 bases, with 7 bases between. The CDR3 runs 12 residues. The chain's CDR3 is CASRLAYNEQFF. CDR3 sequence (DNA): TGTGCCAGCCGACTCGCCTACAATGAGCAGTTCTTC.

The rearrangement joins TRBV13 to TRBJ1-3; D unresolved. The V and J ends lost 6 bases and 7 bases respectively, with 16 bases between them. Per the germline V gene, CDR1 is PRHDT and CDR2 is FYEKMQ (reference sequence). The CDR3 runs 14 residues. The CDR3 DNA reads TGTGCCAGCAGATCCGTCGCGGATGGGAACACCATATATTTT. It translates to CASRSVADGNTIYF. Complete variable domain (other parts from reference TRBV13 and TRBJ1-3): AAGVIQSPRHLIKEKRETATLKCYPIPRHDTVYWYQQGPGQDPQFLISFYEKMQSDKGSIPDRFSAQQFSDYHSELNMSSLELGDSALYFCASRSVADGNTIYFGEGSWLTVV.

This rearrangement joins TRBV6-6 to TRBJ2-5; 11 bases align to TRBD2. CDR1 MNHNY and CDR2 SVGAGI come from the germline V gene (reference sequence). With 6 bases clipped from V and 3 bases from J, the junction kept 9 bases outside the gene matches. The CDR3 is 16 amino acids. The CDR3 sequence: CASSGMLAGGKETQYF. CDR3 bases: TGTGCCAGCAGCGGGATGCTAGCGGGAGGAAAAGAGACCCAGTACTTC.

Points on this clone: At one end, the junction sequence differs from germline, possibly due to a read error. This chain joins TRBV7-9 and TRBJ2-2; 11 positions match TRBD2. This CDR3 comprises 16 residues. Per germline, CDR1 SEHNR and CDR2 FQNEAQ (reference sequence). The CDR3 protein is CSSRIAGGPSTGELFF. Here the CDR3 DNA reads TGTTCCAGCAGGATAGCGGGAGGGCCTTCGACCGGGGAGCTGTTTTTT.

This chain connects TRBV30 to TRBJ2-3; no firm D call. V was pared by 0 bases and J by 9 bases, with 10 bases between. Germline assignment: CDR1 GTSNPN and CDR2 SVGIG (reference sequence). The CDR3 loop spans 12 amino acids. The CDR3 sequence: CAWSVLERTQYF. CDR3 DNA: TGTGCCTGGAGTGTACTGGAGAGGACGCAGTATTTT.

Details on this clone: At the DNA level, this CDR3 is encoded by other sequences in the same sample as well. This chain connects TRBV7-2 to TRBJ2-7; the D gene is possibly TRBD1 (6 bases). CDR1 is SGHTA, CDR2 FQGNSA, per germline. Trimming removed 2 bases at V and 3 bases at J, with 8 bases between. The CDR3 contains 13 residues. CDR3 sequence (DNA): TGTGCCAGCAGCTTATCCAGGGGCTACGAGCAGTACTTC. The encoded protein is CASSLSRGYEQYF.

This chain uses TRBV5-4 with TRBJ2-7, with 9 nucleotides matching TRBD1. The length of the CDR3 is 14 residues. Losses at the gene ends were 3 bases for V and 2 bases for J; bases not matched to a gene: 3. The germline gives CDR1 SGHNT, CDR2 YYREEE (reference sequence). This CDR3 reads CASSWDRATYEQYF. The CDR3 bases are TGTGCCAGCAGCTGGGACAGGGCGACCTACGAGCAGTACTTC.

V usage is TRBV27 and J usage is TRBJ2-7, with 10 bases that match TRBD2. The CDR3 is 16 amino acids. V was clipped by 6 bases and J by 4 bases; unmatched bases: 12. Germline CDR1 is MNHEY and CDR2 is SMNVEV (reference sequence). CDR3 bases: TGTGCCAGCAGACCCCGCGGGCTAGCGGGAGTGTACGAGCAGTACTTC. Its protein is CASRPRGLAGVYEQYF.

In regard to this clone: The junction departs from germline at one end; a sequencing error may be responsible. The chain uses TRBV29-1 and TRBJ2-3; possible D gene TRBD1, 5 bases. The CDR3 is 13 amino acids. CDR1 is SQVTM and CDR2 is ANQGSEA in the germline V gene. The CDR3 region is CSVGWMGTGTQYF. CDR3 nucleotides: TGCAGCGTTGGATGGATGGGCACAGGTACGCAGTATTTT.